The 7 T cell receptor beta chains below come from one sample, sequenced in a study of metastatic and nonmetastatic thyroid tumors. TCRdb re-analyzed the PCR reads through MiXCR. The table shows fewer than 11,000 clones, with approximately 32% occurring only once. Nobody among the patients had been given any treatment before thyroid surgery. The source material was tumor tissue. The receptors come from a female donor with papillary thyroid cancer or a benign thyroid nodule (not recorded which). Some clones in this sample may be carry-over from other donors' samples.

This clone was detected only a few times. The chain joins TRBV28 to TRBJ2-5, with 8 bases aligning to TRBD2. The CDR3 loop spans 14 amino acids. Germline V gives CDR1 MDHEN, CDR2 SYDVKM. Unmatched junction bases numbered 8, after V lost 6 bases and J lost 5 bases. The CDR3 region is CASRERERWETQYF. The CDR3 DNA follows: TGTGCCAGCAGGGAGCGGGAGAGATGGGAGACCCAGTACTTC.

The chain combines TRBV20-1 with TRBJ1-2; D possibly corresponds to TRBD1 (5 bases). The CDR3 extends over 13 amino acids. V was clipped by 3 bases and J by 4 bases, with 12 bases between them. The germline CDR1 and CDR2 sequences are DFQATT and SNEGSKA (reference sequence). CDR3 sequence reads: CSARRPDTYGYTF. The CDR3 coding sequence is TGCAGTGCTAGGAGGCCGGACACCTATGGCTACACCTTC.

V gene TRBV20-1 combines with J gene TRBJ2-3, with a weak D call TRBD1 (5 bases). The V and J ends lost 2 bases and 2 bases respectively, with 17 bases between them. The CDR3 runs to 16 residues. In germline, CDR1 is DFQATT, CDR2 SNEGSKA (reference sequence). The CDR3 loop reads CSARRVGLTHTDTQYF. For the CDR3, the DNA is TGCAGTGCTAGAAGGGTGGGGCTCACCCACACAGATACGCAGTATTTT.

With respect to this clone: Compared with germline, one end of the junction differs, possibly owing to a read error. The chain links TRBV7-3 to TRBJ1-5; no clear D. Germline loops: CDR1 SGHTA, CDR2 FQGTGA. The CDR3 runs to 13 residues. DNA of the CDR3: TGTGCCAGCAGCCTAACCAACGGACAGCCCCAGCATTTT. Encoded protein: CASSLTNGQPQHF.

This clone came up a few times. This chain uses TRBV4-3 with TRBJ2-1, with 7 bases that match TRBD2. Germline values: CDR1 LGHNA, CDR2 YSLEER. The CDR3 contains 15 residues. V was pared by 0 bases and J by 8 bases, with 7 bases of the junction left unmatched. This CDR3 is CASSQDEIAGYEQFF. The DNA of the CDR3 is TGCGCCAGCAGCCAAGATGAGATAGCGGGCTATGAGCAGTTCTTC.

By sample share, this clone is large. The chain links TRBV18 to TRBJ1-2; no reliable D call. The CDR3 length is 15 residues. The V gene lost 1 base and the J gene lost 2 bases, with 11 bases spanning the gap. Germline values: CDR1 KGHSH, CDR2 LQKENI. The CDR3 loop reads CASSPRLESNYGYTF. CDR3 bases: TGTGCCAGCTCACCACGGCTTGAGTCAAACTATGGCTACACCTTC. The full variable domain, with the rest looked up from reference TRBV18 and TRBJ1-2, is NAGVMQNPRHLVRRRGQEARLRCSPMKGHSHVYWYRQLPEEGLKFMVYLQKENIIDESGMPKERFSAEFPKEGPSILRIQQVVRGDSAAYFCASSPRLESNYGYTFGSGTRLTVV.

This clone was counted only a few times. This chain uses TRBV6-1 with TRBJ2-7; TRBD2 aligns across 7 bases. Looked up from germline, CDR1 is MNHNS and CDR2 is SASEGT. The V segment lost 6 bases and the J segment 3 bases; nucleotides outside the gene matches: 11. The length of the CDR3 is 15 residues. DNA of the CDR3: TGTGCCAGCAGAGAATTGGCTAGCGGTCACTACGAGCAGTACTTC. This translates into CASRELASGHYEQYF.